The next 28 T cell receptor beta chains were all read from a single sample in a study of blood T cells in healthy people across ages. The use of a sample-barcoded 5' primer and a J-beta primer mix characterized a second PCR of 7 to 11 cycles. TCRdb re-derived calls from the 5' RACE reads in MiXCR, one entry per CDR3 protein. The sample carries hundreds of thousands of distinct CDR3 sequences, about 43% recorded once. Sequenced input: blood. These receptors were taken from a man older than 75 in good health.

This clonotype appeared once. V gene TRBV29-1 combines with J gene TRBJ2-3, with 7 positions matching TRBD1. Germline CDR1 SQVTM, CDR2 ANQGSEA. This CDR3 region has 12 residues. V was clipped by 6 bases and J by 6 bases; unmatched bases: 6. CDR3 protein: CSVLQGSDTQYF. CDR3 nucleotide sequence: TGCAGCGTACTACAGGGGTCTGATACGCAGTATTTT.

In DNA, the CDR3 is TGCAGCGTTGAAAAGGGGGCCCCCAGCACAGATACGCAGTATTTT. It encodes CSVEKGAPSTDTQYF. The J gene is TRBJ2-3, the V gene TRBV29-1; TRBD1 aligns across 7 bases. CDR1 and CDR2 from the germline V gene are SQVTM and ANQGSEA. The V gene end was trimmed by 2 bases and the J gene end by 0 bases; junction bases not matched to a gene: 5. The CDR3 sequence is 15 residues long.

The chain has TRBV20-1 and TRBJ2-2, with a tentative D call TRBD2 (6 bases). Germline CDR1 reads DFQATT; CDR2 reads SNEGSKA (reference sequence). The CDR3 totals 15 residues. The ends were cut back, 0 bases at V and 7 bases at J, with 15 bases in the middle. The CDR3 nucleotides read TGCAGTGCTAGAGATTGGGGGGAGAGCGTCGGGGAGCTGTTTTTT. This encodes CSARDWGESVGELFF.

The rearrangement links TRBV11-3 to TRBJ2-2; TRBD1 aligns across 7 bases. Germline V gives CDR1 SGHNT, CDR2 YENEEA. The V gene end was trimmed by 1 base and the J gene end by 4 bases; junction bases not matched to a gene: 6. This CDR3 is built from 16 residues. This chain's CDR3 is CASSLVGTAGTGELFF. CDR3 nucleotides: TGTGCCAGCAGCTTAGTGGGGACAGCAGGCACCGGGGAGCTGTTTTTT.

This rearrangement joins TRBV5-1 to TRBJ2-1, with 7 bases identical to TRBD1. Germline V lookup: CDR1 SGHRS, CDR2 YFSETQ. The CDR3 runs to 18 residues. V lost 0 bases to trimming and J lost 0 bases; unmatched junction nucleotides: 9. The CDR3 sequence: CASSLVIGQVSSYNEQFF. In nucleotides, the CDR3 is TGCGCCAGCAGCTTGGTTATTGGACAGGTGAGCTCCTACAATGAGCAGTTCTTC.

This clonotype was counted between two and nine times. The J gene is TRBJ2-3, the V gene TRBV4-1; a weak D match, TRBD2 (6 bases). CDR1 MGHRA and CDR2 YSYEKL come from the germline V gene. The V end was cut by 0 bases, the J end by 1 base, with 11 bases between. CDR3 length equals 16 residues. CDR3 sequence (DNA): TGCGCCAGCAGCCAAGAGGGGGGAGTAGGCACAGATACGCAGTATTTT. It codes for CASSQEGGVGTDTQYF.

This clonotype was counted a few times. The chain employs TRBV6-4 and TRBJ1-2, with 12 bases lining up with TRBD1. V gave up 7 bases and J gave up 8 bases; unmatched junction bases: 11. CDR1 and CDR2 from the germline V gene are MRHNA and SNTAGT. This CDR3 has 15 amino acids. This chain's CDR3 is CASTAGTGGVGGYTF. CDR3 nucleotides: TGTGCCAGCACTGCCGGGACAGGGGGCGTCGGAGGCTACACCTTC.

V usage is TRBV19 and J usage is TRBJ1-5, with D unclear. The V end was cut by 5 bases, the J end by 4 bases, with 12 bases between. This CDR3 has 14 amino acids. Germline values: CDR1 LNHDA, CDR2 SQIVND (reference sequence). CDR3 protein: CASSYREGNQPQHF. The CDR3 DNA reads TGTGCCAGTAGTTACCGGGAGGGTAATCAGCCCCAGCATTTT.

V is TRBV20-1 and J is TRBJ2-5; no clear D. In germline, CDR1 is DFQATT, CDR2 SNEGSKA (reference sequence). V shed 6 bases and J shed 2 bases, with 13 bases lying between them. This CDR3 has 13 residues. Written as DNA, the CDR3 is TGCAGTGCCTCGAATCCTGGTCAAGAGACCCAGTACTTC. It is translated as CSASNPGQETQYF.

There are a few counts of this clonotype. The genes are TRBV21-1 and TRBJ2-7; the table's D call, TRBD1, was not checked against the DNA. TRBV21-1 is a recognized pseudogene. The CDR3 contains 20 residues. CDR3 DNA: TGTGCCAGCAGCAAAGTCAACCCGGGACAGGGTTTTCAGCTCACCTACGAGCAGTACTTC. It specifies CASSKVNPGQGFQLTYEQYF.

The V gene is TRBV7-2, the J gene TRBJ1-4; 9 bases match TRBD1. This CDR3 is 13 amino acids long. From germline, CDR1 is SGHTA and CDR2 FQGNSA. The ends lost 5 bases at V and 9 bases at J; junction bases unmatched: 4. The CDR3 loop reads CASSTGTGKKLFF. CDR3 coding DNA: TGTGCCAGCAGCACAGGGACAGGGAAAAAACTGTTTTTT.

This clonotype was observed a single time. The junction and the germline gene differ at one end; a read error may be behind it. The chain has TRBV7-3 and TRBJ2-3; 7 positions agree with TRBD2. CDR1 is SGHTA and CDR2 is FQGTGA in the germline V gene. The CDR3 runs to 15 residues. CDR3 sequence reads: CASNLTAGVSDTQYF. DNA of the CDR3: TGTGCCAGCAACTTAACGGCGGGAGTTTCAGATACGCAGTATTTT.

V gene TRBV2 combines with J gene TRBJ2-7; D call uncertain. The CDR3 runs 14 residues. The V gene's germline CDR1 is SNHLY and CDR2 FYNNEI. V was trimmed by 0 bases and J by 10 bases, leaving 16 bases between them. CDR3 DNA sequence: TGTGCCAGCAGTGAAGCGCTTCGGACGGTTGCCCAGTACTTC. Protein: CASSEALRTVAQYF.

This rearrangement joins TRBV20-1 to TRBJ1-1; tentatively, D is TRBD1 (6 bases). This CDR3 has 16 residues. Between the trimmed V and J ends, which lost 0 bases and 0 bases, there was a span of 14 bases. Germline values: CDR1 DFQATT, CDR2 SNEGSKA (reference sequence). The CDR3 DNA follows: TGCAGTGCTAGAGATAAGCAGGGGATCATGAACACTGAAGCTTTCTTT. The encoded protein is CSARDKQGIMNTEAFF.

This clonotype has only a few counts. The chain links TRBV7-2 to TRBJ2-7; D is perhaps TRBD2 (5 bases). This CDR3 contains 14 residues. Between the trimmed V and J ends, which lost 3 bases and 6 bases, there was a span of 15 bases. From germline, CDR1 is SGHTA and CDR2 FQGNSA. CDR3 DNA: TGTGCCAGCAGCTTCCGGGCCGGGGTGGGCGAGCAGTACTTC. This sequence encodes CASSFRAGVGEQYF.

Concerning this clonotype itself: Given a much more abundant clone one base away, this may be a read error. The rearrangement joins TRBV7-2 to TRBJ2-3, with unresolved D. V lost 3 bases to trimming and J lost 9 bases, with 10 bases between them. CDR1 is SGHTA and CDR2 is FQGNSA in the germline V gene. CDR3 length: 12 residues. Here the CDR3 reads CASSFPSDTQYF. CDR3 nucleotides: TGTGCCAGCAGCTTCCCCAGTGACACGCAGTATTTT.

This clonotype was detected only a few times. V gene TRBV20-1 combines with J gene TRBJ1-6, with D unresolved. V gave up 3 bases and J gave up 5 bases, with 14 bases separating them. CDR3 size: 15 residues. The germline CDR1 and CDR2 sequences are DFQATT and SNEGSKA (reference sequence). CDR3 nucleotide sequence: TGCAGTGCTAGCCCCCGGACGGGAAATAATTCACCCCTCCACTTT. It translates to CSASPRTGNNSPLHF.

The chain carries TRBV6-5 and TRBJ2-4, with 7 bases that match TRBD1. Germline assignment: CDR1 MNHEY and CDR2 SVGAGI. V was clipped by 6 bases and J by 4 bases; unmatched bases: 3. The CDR3 extends over 13 amino acids. CDR3 loop: CASRTGQKNIQYF. The CDR3 nucleotides read TGTGCCAGCAGGACGGGACAGAAAAACATTCAGTACTTC.

J is TRBJ2-4 and V is TRBV3-1, with D possibly being TRBD1 (5 bases). The germline V gene has CDR1 LGHDT and CDR2 YNNKEL (reference sequence). V was trimmed by 3 bases and J by 7 bases, leaving 13 bases between them. There are 14 residues in the CDR3. The CDR3 coding sequence is TGTGCCAGCAGCCATAAAGGACACGGGAACATTCAGTACTTC. Encoded protein: CASSHKGHGNIQYF.

This clonotype has more than one count but fewer than ten. The chain carries TRBV4-3 and TRBJ2-6, with a weak D call TRBD1 (5 bases). The germline V gene has CDR1 LGHNA and CDR2 YSLEER. Trimming took off 2 bases at V and 3 bases at J, with 11 bases between the two ends. This CDR3 has 16 amino acids. CDR3 sequence: CASSQSATDGANVLTF. As DNA, the CDR3 is TGCGCCAGCAGCCAATCGGCGACAGATGGGGCCAACGTCCTGACTTTC.

The table lists this clonotype with a few counts. The gene calls are TRBV5-5 and TRBJ2-5; tentative D call: TRBD2 (5 bases). The V end was cut by 3 bases, the J end by 1 base, with 10 bases between. The CDR3 covers 14 residues. Per germline, CDR1 SGHKS and CDR2 YYEKEE (reference sequence). CDR3 residues: CASSYTRTQETQYF. CDR3 DNA sequence: TGTGCCAGCAGCTATACTAGGACCCAAGAGACCCAGTACTTC.

With respect to this clonotype: Being one base from a much bigger clone, this may be a read error. The chain recombines TRBV14 with TRBJ1-6, with D hard to call. Germline-derived CDR1 and CDR2 are SGHDN and FVKESK. The CDR3 totals 15 residues. The CDR3 DNA reads as TGTGCCAGCAGCCAAGAGGTGAAGGGAGGATCACCCCCCCACTTT. Protein sequence: CASSQEVKGGSPPHF.

This clonotype was seen a handful of times. The chain employs TRBV7-2 and TRBJ2-3; 12 bases align to TRBD2. This CDR3 region has 15 residues. Germline trimming cut 5 bases from V and 1 base from J; bases unmatched to any gene: 1. Germline V gene data show CDR1 as SGHTA and CDR2 as FQGNSA. The CDR3 region is CASSPSGRGTDTQYF. For the CDR3, the DNA is TGTGCCAGCAGCCCTAGCGGGAGGGGCACAGATACGCAGTATTTT.

The chain recombines TRBV5-1 with TRBJ2-3; D call uncertain. The CDR3 extends over 14 amino acids. V lost 4 bases and J lost 3, with 12 bases in between. From germline, CDR1 is SGHRS and CDR2 YFSETQ. CDR3 in amino acids: CASSPDIRTDTQYF. Here the CDR3 DNA reads TGCGCCAGCAGCCCAGATATACGGACAGATACGCAGTATTTT.

This clonotype was observed many times. The chain links TRBV6-5 to TRBJ2-3; D is possibly TRBD1 (5 bases). The CDR3 covers 15 residues. The V gene's germline CDR1 is MNHEY and CDR2 SVGAGI. V lost 5 bases to trimming and J lost 2 bases, with 14 bases between them. CDR3 region: CASSVRQGNTDTQYF. The CDR3 DNA sequence: TGTGCCAGCAGTGTAAGGCAGGGCAACACAGATACGCAGTATTTT.

J is TRBJ1-2 and V is TRBV7-2; TRBD1 agrees at 7 bases. The germline V gene encodes CDR1 SGHTA and CDR2 FQGNSA. The CDR3 extends over 14 amino acids. V lost 5 bases to trimming and J lost 3 bases; unmatched junction nucleotides: 6. This CDR3 is CASSPAGQDYGYTF. The DNA for the CDR3 is TGTGCCAGCAGCCCCGCCGGACAGGACTATGGCTACACCTTC.

V gene TRBV14 combines with J gene TRBJ2-3; D call uncertain. CDR1 is SGHDN, CDR2 FVKESK, per germline. This CDR3 is built from 15 residues. V was pared by 4 bases and J by 4 bases, with 15 bases between. CDR3 sequence reads: CASSPTPGFADTQYF. Here the CDR3 DNA reads TGTGCCAGCAGCCCAACCCCAGGATTCGCAGATACGCAGTATTTT. Drawing the rest from reference TRBV14 and TRBJ2-3, the complete variable domain is EAGVTQFPSHSVIEKGQTVTLRCDPISGHDNLYWYRRVMGKEIKFLLHFVKESKQDESGMPNNRFLAERTGGTYSTLKVQPAELEDSGVYFCASSPTPGFADTQYFGPGTRLTVL.

There are a few counts of this clonotype. The V call is TRBV27, the J call TRBJ2-5; maybe TRBD1 (6 bases). The J call is doubtful: the DNA matches TRBJ2-7 better. The CDR3 is made up of 14 amino acids. Germline CDR1 is MNHEY and CDR2 is SMNVEV (reference sequence). As DNA, the CDR3 is TGTGCCAGCAGCATGGCGTCAGGGGTCTACGAGCAGTACTTC. Its protein product is CASSMASGVYEQYF.